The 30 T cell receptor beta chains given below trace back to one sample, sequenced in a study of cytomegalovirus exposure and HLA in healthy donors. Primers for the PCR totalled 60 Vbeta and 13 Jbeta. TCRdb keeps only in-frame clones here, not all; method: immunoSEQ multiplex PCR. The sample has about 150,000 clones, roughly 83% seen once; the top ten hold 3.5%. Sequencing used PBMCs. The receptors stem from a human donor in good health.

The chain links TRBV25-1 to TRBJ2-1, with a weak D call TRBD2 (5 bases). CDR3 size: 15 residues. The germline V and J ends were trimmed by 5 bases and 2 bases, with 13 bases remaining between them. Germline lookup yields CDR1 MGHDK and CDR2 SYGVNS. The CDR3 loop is CASSPSGKTYNEQFF. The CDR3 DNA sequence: TGTGCCAGCAGTCCTTCGGGGAAGACCTACAATGAGCAGTTCTTC.

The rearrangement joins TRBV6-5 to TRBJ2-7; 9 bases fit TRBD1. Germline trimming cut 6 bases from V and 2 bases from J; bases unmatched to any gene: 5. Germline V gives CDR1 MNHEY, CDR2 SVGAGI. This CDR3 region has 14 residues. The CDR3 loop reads CASRGTGSTYEQYF. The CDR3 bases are TGTGCCAGCAGGGGGACAGGGAGCACCTACGAGCAGTACTTC.

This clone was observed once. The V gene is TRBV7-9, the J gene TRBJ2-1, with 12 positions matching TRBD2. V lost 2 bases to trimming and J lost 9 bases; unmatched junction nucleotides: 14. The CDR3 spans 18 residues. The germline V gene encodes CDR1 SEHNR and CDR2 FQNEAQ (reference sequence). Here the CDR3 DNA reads TGTGCCAGCAGCTTAACTAGCGGGGGGCTCGGGCAAAACGGTGAGCAGTTCTTC. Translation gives CASSLTSGGLGQNGEQFF.

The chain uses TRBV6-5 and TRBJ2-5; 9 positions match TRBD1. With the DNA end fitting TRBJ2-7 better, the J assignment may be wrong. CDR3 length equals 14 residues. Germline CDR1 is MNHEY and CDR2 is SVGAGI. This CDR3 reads CASSFGTGINEQYF. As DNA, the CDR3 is TGTGCCAGCAGTTTTGGGACAGGGATCAACGAGCAGTACTTC.

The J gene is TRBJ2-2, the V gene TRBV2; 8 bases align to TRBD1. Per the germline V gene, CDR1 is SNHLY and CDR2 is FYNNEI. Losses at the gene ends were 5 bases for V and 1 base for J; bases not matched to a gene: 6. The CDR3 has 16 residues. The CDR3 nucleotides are TGTGCCAGCAGTCTCGACAGGGGCCTGAACACCGGGGAGCTGTTTTTT. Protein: CASSLDRGLNTGELFF. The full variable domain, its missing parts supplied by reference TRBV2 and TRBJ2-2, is EPEVTQTPSHQVTQMGQEVILRCVPISNHLYFYWYRQILGQKVEFLVSFYNNEISEKSEIFDDQFSVERPDGSNFTLKIRSTKLEDSAMYFCASSLDRGLNTGELFFGEGSRLTVL.

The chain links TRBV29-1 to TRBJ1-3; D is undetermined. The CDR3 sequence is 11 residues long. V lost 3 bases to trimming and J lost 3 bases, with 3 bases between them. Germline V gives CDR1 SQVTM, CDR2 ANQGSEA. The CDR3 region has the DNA TGCAGCGTTGACAGTGGAAACACCATATATTTT. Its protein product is CSVDSGNTIYF. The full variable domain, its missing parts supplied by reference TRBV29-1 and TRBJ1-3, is SAVISQKPSRDICQRGTSLTIQCQVDSQVTMMFWYRQQPGQSLTLIATANQGSEATYESGFVIDKFPISRPNLTFSTLTVSNMSPEDSSIYLCSVDSGNTIYFGEGSWLTVV.

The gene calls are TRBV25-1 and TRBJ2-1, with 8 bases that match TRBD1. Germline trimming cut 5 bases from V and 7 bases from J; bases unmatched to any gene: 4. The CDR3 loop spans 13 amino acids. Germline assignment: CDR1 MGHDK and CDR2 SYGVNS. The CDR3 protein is CASSPGGGNEQFF. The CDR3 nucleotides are TGTGCCAGCAGTCCAGGGGGCGGGAATGAGCAGTTCTTC.

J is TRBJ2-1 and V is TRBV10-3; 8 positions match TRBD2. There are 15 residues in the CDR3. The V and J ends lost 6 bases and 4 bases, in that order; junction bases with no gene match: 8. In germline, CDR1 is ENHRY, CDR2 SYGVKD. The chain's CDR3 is CAIRNTSGAYNEQFF. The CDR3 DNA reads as TGTGCCATCAGGAATACTAGCGGAGCATACAATGAGCAGTTCTTC.

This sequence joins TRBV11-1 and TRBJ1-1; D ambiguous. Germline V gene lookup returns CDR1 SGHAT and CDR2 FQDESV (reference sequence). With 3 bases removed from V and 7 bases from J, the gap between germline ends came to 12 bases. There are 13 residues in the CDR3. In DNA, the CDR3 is TGTGCCAGCAGCTTTCGGGTTAACGATGAAGCTTTCTTT. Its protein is CASSFRVNDEAFF.

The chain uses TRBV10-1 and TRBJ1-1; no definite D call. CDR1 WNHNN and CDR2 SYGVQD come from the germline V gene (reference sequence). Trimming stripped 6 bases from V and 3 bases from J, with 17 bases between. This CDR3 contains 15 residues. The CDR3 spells CASSLSGRLYTEAFF. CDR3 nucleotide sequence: TGCGCCAGCAGCCTATCGGGGAGGTTGTACACTGAAGCTTTCTTT.

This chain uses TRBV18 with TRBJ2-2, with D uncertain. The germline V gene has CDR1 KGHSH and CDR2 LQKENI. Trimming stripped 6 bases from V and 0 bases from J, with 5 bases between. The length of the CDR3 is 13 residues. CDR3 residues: CASSSTNTGELFF. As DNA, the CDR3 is TGTGCCAGCTCTTCCACGAACACCGGGGAGCTGTTTTTT.

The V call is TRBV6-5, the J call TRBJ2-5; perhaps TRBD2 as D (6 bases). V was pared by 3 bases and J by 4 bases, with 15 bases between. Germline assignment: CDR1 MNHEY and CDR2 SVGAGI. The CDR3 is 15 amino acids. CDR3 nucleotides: TGTGCCAGCAGTTATTCGGGGTCGGGAGTAGAGACCCAGTACTTC. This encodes CASSYSGSGVETQYF.

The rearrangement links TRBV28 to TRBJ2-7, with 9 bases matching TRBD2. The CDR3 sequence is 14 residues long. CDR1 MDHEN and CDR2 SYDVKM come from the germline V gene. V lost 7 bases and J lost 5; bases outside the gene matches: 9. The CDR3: CASTLGRLADEQYF. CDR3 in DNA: TGTGCCAGCACCCTAGGGCGACTAGCGGACGAGCAGTACTTC.

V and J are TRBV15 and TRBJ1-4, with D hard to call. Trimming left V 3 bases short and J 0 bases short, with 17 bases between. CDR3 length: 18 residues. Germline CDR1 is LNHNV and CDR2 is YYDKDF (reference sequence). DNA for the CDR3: TGTGCCACCAGCAGCGATTCCCGGGAGCCTTCAACTAATGAAAAACTGTTTTTT. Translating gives CATSSDSREPSTNEKLFF.

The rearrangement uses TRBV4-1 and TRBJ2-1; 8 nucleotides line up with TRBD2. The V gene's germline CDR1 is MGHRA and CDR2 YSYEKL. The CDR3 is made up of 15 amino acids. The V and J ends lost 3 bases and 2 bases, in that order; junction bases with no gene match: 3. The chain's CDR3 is CASSQREVTYNEQFF. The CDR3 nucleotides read TGCGCCAGCAGCCAGCGGGAGGTCACCTACAATGAGCAGTTCTTC.

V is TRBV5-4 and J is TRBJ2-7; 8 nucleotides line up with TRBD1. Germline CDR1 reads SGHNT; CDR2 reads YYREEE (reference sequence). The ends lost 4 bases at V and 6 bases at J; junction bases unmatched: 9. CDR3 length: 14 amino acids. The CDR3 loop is CASSVGQGASEQYF. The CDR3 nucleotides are TGTGCCAGCAGCGTAGGACAGGGAGCGAGCGAGCAGTACTTC. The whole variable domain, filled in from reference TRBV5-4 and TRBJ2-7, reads ETGVTQSPTHLIKTRGQQVTLRCSSQSGHNTVSWYQQALGQGPQFIFQYYREEENGRGNFPPRFSGLQFPNYSSELNVNALELDDSALYLCASSVGQGASEQYFGPGTRLTVT.

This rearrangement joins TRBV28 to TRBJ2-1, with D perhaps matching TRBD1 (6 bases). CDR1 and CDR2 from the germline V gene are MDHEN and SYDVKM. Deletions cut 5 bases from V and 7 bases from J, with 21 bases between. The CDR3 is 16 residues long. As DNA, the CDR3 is TGTGCCAGCAGTGTCCGGGACATCGGGAATGGGAATGAGCAGTTCTTC. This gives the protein CASSVRDIGNGNEQFF.

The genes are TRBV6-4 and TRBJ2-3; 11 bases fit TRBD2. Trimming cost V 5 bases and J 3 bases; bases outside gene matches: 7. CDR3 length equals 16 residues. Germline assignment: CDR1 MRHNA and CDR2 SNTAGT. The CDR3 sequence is CASSPLAGARTDTQYF. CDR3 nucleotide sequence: TGTGCCAGCAGTCCACTAGCGGGGGCTAGGACAGATACGCAGTATTTT.

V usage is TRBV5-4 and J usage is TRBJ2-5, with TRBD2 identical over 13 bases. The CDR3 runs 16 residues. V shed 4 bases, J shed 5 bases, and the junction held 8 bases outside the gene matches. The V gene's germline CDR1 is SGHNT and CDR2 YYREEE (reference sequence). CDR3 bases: TGTGCCAGCAGCAAGCAGGGACTAGCGGGATCGGAGACCCAGTACTTC. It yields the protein CASSKQGLAGSETQYF.

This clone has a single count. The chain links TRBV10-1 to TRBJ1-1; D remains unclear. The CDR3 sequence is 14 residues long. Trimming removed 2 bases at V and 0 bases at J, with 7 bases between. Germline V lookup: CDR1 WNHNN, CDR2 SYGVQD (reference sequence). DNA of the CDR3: TGCGCCAGCAGTGAGAGAGAGATGAACACTGAAGCTTTCTTT. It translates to CASSEREMNTEAFF.

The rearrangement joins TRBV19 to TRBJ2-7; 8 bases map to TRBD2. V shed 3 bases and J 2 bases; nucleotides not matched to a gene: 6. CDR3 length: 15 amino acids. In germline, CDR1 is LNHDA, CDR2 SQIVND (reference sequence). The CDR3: CASSIGRAETYEQYF. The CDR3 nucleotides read TGTGCCAGTAGTATCGGGAGGGCCGAAACCTACGAGCAGTACTTC.

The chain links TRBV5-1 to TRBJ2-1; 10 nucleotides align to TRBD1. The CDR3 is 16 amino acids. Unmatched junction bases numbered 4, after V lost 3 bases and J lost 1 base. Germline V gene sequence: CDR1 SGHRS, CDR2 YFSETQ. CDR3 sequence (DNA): TGCGCCAGCAGCTACCGGACAGGGGGGTCCTACAATGAGCAGTTCTTC. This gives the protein CASSYRTGGSYNEQFF. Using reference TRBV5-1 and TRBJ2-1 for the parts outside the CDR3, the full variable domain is KAGVTQTPRYLIKTRGQQVTLSCSPISGHRSVSWYQQTPGQGLQFLFEYFSETQRNKGNFPGRFSGRQFSNSRSEMNVSTLELGDSALYLCASSYRTGGSYNEQFFGPGTRLTVL.

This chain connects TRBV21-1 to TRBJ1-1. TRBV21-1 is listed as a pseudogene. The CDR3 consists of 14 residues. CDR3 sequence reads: CASSLNMRNTEAFF. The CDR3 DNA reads TGTGCCAGCAGCCTCAATATGAGGAACACTGAAGCTTTCTTT.

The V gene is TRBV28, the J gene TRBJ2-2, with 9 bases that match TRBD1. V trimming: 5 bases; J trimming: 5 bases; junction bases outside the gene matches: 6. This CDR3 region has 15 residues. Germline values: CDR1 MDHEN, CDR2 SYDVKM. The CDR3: CASSLQGQGTGELFF. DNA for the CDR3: TGTGCCAGCAGTCTCCAAGGACAGGGGACCGGGGAGCTGTTTTTT.

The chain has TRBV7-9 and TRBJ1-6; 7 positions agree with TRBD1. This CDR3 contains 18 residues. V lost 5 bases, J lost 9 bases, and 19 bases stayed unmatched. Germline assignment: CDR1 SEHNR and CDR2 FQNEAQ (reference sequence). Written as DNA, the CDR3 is TGTGCCAGCAGCCCCCGGGACAGCACTACCTCTGGGGGTTCACCCCTCCACTTT. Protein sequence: CASSPRDSTTSGGSPLHF.

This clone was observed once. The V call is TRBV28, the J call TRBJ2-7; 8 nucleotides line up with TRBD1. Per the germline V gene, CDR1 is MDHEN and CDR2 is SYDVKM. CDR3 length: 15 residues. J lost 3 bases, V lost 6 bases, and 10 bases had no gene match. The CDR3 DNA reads TGTGCCAGCAGCCCTATGGGGACAGGAGACTACGAGCAGTACTTC. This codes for CASSPMGTGDYEQYF.

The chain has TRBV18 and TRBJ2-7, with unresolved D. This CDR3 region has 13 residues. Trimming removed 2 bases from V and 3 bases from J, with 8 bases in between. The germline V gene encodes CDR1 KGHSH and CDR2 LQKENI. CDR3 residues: CASSPTVIYEQYF. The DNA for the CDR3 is TGTGCCAGCTCACCAACAGTGATCTACGAGCAGTACTTC.

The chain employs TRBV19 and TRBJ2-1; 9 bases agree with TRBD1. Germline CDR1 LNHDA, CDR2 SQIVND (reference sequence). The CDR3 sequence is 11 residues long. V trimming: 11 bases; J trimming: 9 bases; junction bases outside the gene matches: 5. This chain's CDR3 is CAGGTGFEQFF. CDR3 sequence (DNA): TGTGCCGGGGGGACAGGGTTTGAGCAGTTCTTC. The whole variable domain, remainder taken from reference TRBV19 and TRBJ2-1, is DGGITQSPKYLFRKEGQNVTLSCEQNLNHDAMYWYRQDPGQGLRLIYYSQIVNDFQKGDIAEGYSVSREKKESFPLTVTSAQKNPTAFYLCAGGTGFEQFFGPGTRLTVL.

CDR3 nucleotides: TGTGCCAGCAGCTTGTACCGGAGCTCCTACAATGAGCAGTTCTTC. This sequence encodes CASSLYRSSYNEQFF. This chain connects TRBV5-8 to TRBJ2-1; no definite D call. The CDR3 sequence is 15 residues long. V dropped 1 base and J dropped 0 bases, with 8 bases sitting between them. Germline CDR1 reads SGHTS; CDR2 reads YDEGEE.

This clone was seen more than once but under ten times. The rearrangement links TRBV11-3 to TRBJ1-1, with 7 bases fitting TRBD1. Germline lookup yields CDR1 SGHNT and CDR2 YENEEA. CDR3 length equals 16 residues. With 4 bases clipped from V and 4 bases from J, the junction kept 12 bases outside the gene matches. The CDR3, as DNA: TGTGCCAGCAGCTCCCGAACCTCCACAGGGGCCACTGAAGCTTTCTTT. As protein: CASSSRTSTGATEAFF.